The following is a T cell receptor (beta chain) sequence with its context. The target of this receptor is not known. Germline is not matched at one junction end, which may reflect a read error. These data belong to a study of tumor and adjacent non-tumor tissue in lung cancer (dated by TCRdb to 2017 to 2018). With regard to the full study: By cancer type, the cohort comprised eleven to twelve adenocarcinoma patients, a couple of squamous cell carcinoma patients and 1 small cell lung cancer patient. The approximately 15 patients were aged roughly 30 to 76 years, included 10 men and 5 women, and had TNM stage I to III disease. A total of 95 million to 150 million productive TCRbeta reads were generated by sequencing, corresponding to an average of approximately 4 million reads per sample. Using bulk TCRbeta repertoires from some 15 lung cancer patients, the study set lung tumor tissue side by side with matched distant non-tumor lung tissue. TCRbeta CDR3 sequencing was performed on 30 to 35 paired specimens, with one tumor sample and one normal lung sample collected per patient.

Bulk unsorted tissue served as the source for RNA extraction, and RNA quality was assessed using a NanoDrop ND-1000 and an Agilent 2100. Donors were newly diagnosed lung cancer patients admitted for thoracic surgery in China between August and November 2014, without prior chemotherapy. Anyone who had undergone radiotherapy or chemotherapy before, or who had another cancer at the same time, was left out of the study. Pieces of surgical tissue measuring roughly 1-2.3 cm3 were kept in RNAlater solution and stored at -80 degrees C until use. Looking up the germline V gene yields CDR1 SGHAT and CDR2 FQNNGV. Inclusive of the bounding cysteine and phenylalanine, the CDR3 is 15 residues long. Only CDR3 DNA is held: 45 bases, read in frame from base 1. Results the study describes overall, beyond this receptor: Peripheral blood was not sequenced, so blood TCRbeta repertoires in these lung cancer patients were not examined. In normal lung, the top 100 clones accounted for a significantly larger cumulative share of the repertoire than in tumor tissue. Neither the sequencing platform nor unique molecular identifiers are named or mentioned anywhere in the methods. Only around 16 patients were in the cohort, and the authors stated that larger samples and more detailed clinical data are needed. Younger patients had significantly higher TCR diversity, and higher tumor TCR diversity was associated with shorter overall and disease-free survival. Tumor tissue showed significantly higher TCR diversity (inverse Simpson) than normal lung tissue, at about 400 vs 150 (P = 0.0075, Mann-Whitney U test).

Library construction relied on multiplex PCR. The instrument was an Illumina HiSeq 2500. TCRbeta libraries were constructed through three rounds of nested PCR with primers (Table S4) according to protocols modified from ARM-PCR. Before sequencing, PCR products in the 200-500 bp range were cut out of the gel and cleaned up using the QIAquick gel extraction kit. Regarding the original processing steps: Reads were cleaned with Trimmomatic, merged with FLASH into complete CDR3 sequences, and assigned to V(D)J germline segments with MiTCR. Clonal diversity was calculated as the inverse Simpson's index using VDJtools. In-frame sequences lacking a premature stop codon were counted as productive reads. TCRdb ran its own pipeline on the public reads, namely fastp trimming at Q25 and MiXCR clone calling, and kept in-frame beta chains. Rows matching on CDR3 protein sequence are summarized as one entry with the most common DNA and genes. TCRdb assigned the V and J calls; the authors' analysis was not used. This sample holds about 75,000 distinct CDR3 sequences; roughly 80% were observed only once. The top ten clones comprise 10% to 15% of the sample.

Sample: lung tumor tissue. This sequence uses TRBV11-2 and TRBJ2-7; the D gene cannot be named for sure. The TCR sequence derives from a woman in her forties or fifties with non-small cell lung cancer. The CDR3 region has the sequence CACSLGLISSYEHYF. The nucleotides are TGTGCCTGCAGCTTAGGCCTCATTAGCTCATACGAGCATTACTTC.